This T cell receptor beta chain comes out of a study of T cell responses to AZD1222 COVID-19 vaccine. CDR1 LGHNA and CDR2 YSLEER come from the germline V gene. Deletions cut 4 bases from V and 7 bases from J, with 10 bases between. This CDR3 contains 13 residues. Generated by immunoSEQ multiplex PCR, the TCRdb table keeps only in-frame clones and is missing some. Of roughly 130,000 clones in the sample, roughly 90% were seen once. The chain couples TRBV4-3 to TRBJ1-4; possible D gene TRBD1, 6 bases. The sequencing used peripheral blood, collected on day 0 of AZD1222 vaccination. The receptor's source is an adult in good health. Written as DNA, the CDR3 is TGCGCCAGCAGCCCGCGGGGGGCTGAAAAACTGTTTTTT. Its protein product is CASSPRGAEKLFF.